This paragraph reports one TCR beta chain. Its cognate antigen is unknown. The data stem from a study of OX40 agonist ivuxolimab in advanced cancers. Study details: The study gave patients intravenous ivuxolimab at 0.01 to 10 mg/kg every 2 weeks. With a range of roughly 20 to 80, age averaged about 59 years, and roughly 80% were male. Overall study results and limits: The average count of expanded clones was higher among CD8+ T cells than among CD4+.

TCRdb's table, derived via immunoSEQ multiplex PCR, lists solely in-frame clones and lacks some. Of 150,000 to 180,000 clones listed, 90% to 95% are singletons. The length of the CDR3 is 19 residues. Unmatched junction bases numbered 8, after V lost 0 bases and J lost 2 bases. Germline values: CDR1 SGHRS, CDR2 YFSETQ. The receptor was derived from an adult with an advanced solid tumor such as melanoma, head and neck, liver or kidney cancer. The sequencing used CD4+ or CD8+ T cells sorted from blood, collected in a trial of the OX40 agonist ivuxolimab. The rearrangement joins TRBV5-1 to TRBJ2-6, with 10 bases identical to TRBD2. CDR3 nucleotides: TGCGCCAGCAGCTTGGCCGCAGCGGGGGGGCTCGCTGGGGCCAACGTCCTGACTTTC. Protein product: CASSLAAAGGLAGANVLTF.